This TCR beta chain was retrieved from a study of CD8 T cells in ankylosing spondylitis. General study results and limits: In the blood and synovial fluid of reactive arthritis, some motif variants had been previously reported. The disease-linked clones had a CD8+ phenotype and low blood frequencies. A TCR beta motif of under 10 highly homologous variants seemed to mark ankylosing spondylitis blood. Researchers reportedly found disease-linked clones significantly enriched in matched ankylosing spondylitis synovial fluid.

CDR3 length: 16 amino acids. V was clipped by 0 bases and J by 8 bases, with 17 bases between them. Germline V gene sequence: CDR1 LGHNA, CDR2 YNFKEQ. Turning to this clonotype: The antigen remains unidentified.

The authors made TCR beta libraries by quantitative 5'-RACE with molecular barcodes. TCRdb ran MiXCR on the 5' RACE reads and lists one entry per CDR3 protein. Here the sample spans about 540,000 distinct CDR3 sequences, 12% being singletons. Sample: blood, either unsorted or a sorted T cell fraction (not recorded which). V and J are TRBV4-2 and TRBJ2-4; D is perhaps TRBD2 (6 bases). The sequence was collected from a male donor with ankylosing spondylitis. The DNA of the CDR3 is TGTGCCAGCAGCCAAGATGAAGGTAGTGGGGGGTACATTCAGTACTTC. Its protein product is CASSQDEGSGGYIQYF.